These 14 T cell receptor beta chains originate from one sample sequenced in a study of Graves' ophthalmopathy and Graves' hyperthyroidism. Researchers took RNA transcripts and amplified TCR beta CDR3 regions from them. The first round was an RT-PCR with HTBI primers, and the second round was a multiplex PCR. TCRdb recomputed calls from the multiplex PCR reads with MiXCR, one row per CDR3 protein. This repertoire shows about 390,000 distinct CDR3 sequences, 15% to 20% found once; its top ten account for 2% to 3%. The sample consisted of peripheral blood. The receptors originated from an adult woman with stable Graves' hyperthyroidism.

In its sample, this clonotype was seen many times. The V gene is TRBV24-1, the J gene TRBJ1-5; a possible D gene is TRBD1 (5 bases). Trimming cost V 1 base and J 6 bases, with 9 bases left between them. Germline lookup yields CDR1 KGHDR and CDR2 SFDVKD. The CDR3 consists of 14 residues. CDR3 in DNA: TGTGCCACCAGTGATTTCTCCAGGGCTCAGCCCCAGCATTTT. Its translation is CATSDFSRAQPQHF.

This clonotype has at least ten counts. The rearrangement joins TRBV6-1 to TRBJ1-1; 7 bases agree with TRBD1. The CDR3 runs 15 residues. The V segment lost 0 bases and the J segment 7 bases; nucleotides outside the gene matches: 8. CDR1 MNHNS and CDR2 SASEGT come from the germline V gene. The CDR3 sequence: CASSEAPGQTNEAFF. As DNA, the CDR3 is TGTGCCAGCAGTGAAGCGCCGGGACAGACAAATGAAGCTTTCTTT.

This clonotype was seen ten or more times. This chain links TRBV10-3 with TRBJ2-5, with unresolved D. The V end lost 0 bases, the J end lost 4 bases, and 12 bases lay between the germline ends. The CDR3 length is 15 residues. The V gene's germline CDR1 is ENHRY and CDR2 SYGVKD. For the CDR3, the DNA is TGTGCCATCAGTGAGTCGGGTATGGTAGGAGAGACCCAGTACTTC. This translates into CAISESGMVGETQYF.

This clonotype was detected many times. A single base separates this from a much larger clone, so it may be a read error. Here the CDR3 reads CASSALDRGYEQYF. The CDR3 region has the DNA TGTGCCAGCAGTGCCCTGGACAGGGGCTACGAGCAGTACTTC. The chain joins TRBV2 to TRBJ2-7, with TRBD1 matching 9 bases. Germline V gives CDR1 SNHLY, CDR2 FYNNEI. V gave up 4 bases and J gave up 3 bases; unmatched junction bases: 4. CDR3 size: 14 residues. Full variable domain (rest looked up from reference TRBV2 and TRBJ2-7): EPEVTQTPSHQVTQMGQEVILRCVPISNHLYFYWYRQILGQKVEFLVSFYNNEISEKSEIFDDQFSVERPDGSNFTLKIRSTKLEDSAMYFCASSALDRGYEQYFGPGTRLTVT.

This clonotype was observed many times. The gene calls are TRBV29-1 and TRBJ1-5; D is perhaps TRBD1 (6 bases). CDR1 is SQVTM and CDR2 is ANQGSEA in the germline V gene. The length of the CDR3 is 12 residues. V lost 6 bases, J lost 6 bases, and 12 bases lay in between. DNA of the CDR3: TGCAGCGTAAAACAGGGATCTCAGCCCCAGCATTTT. Encoded protein: CSVKQGSQPQHF.

Ten or more counts support this clonotype. The rearrangement links TRBV19 to TRBJ2-7; 7 nucleotides match TRBD1. Trimming took 6 bases from V and 5 from J; bases not matched to a gene: 4. Germline CDR1 and CDR2: LNHDA and SQIVND (reference sequence). The CDR3 contains 12 residues. Here the CDR3 DNA reads TGTGCCAGTAGAGAGGGGGCGAACGAGCAGTACTTC. It yields the protein CASREGANEQYF.

The chain recombines TRBV6-2 or TRBV6-3 with TRBJ2-7, with a tentative D call TRBD2 (5 bases). CDR3 length: 16 residues. Germline V gene lookup returns CDR1 MNHEY and CDR2 SVGEGT. Trimming stripped 4 bases from V and 0 bases from J, with 16 bases between. The CDR3 coding sequence is TGTGCCAGCAGTTTACGGCCCCCGGGGAACTCCTACGAGCAGTACTTC. Its translation: CASSLRPPGNSYEQYF.

This clonotype has ten or more counts. V gene TRBV6-2 or TRBV6-3 combines with J gene TRBJ1-2; unclear D gene. CDR1 is MNHEY, CDR2 SVGEGT, per germline. The CDR3 contains 11 residues. Between the trimmed V and J ends, which lost 0 bases and 10 bases, there was a span of 6 bases. CDR3 DNA sequence: TGTGCCAGCAGTTACTCGGGTCCCTACACCTTC. Translated, it gives CASSYSGPYTF.

This clonotype was counted many times. The gene calls are TRBV7-9 and TRBJ2-7; D is possibly TRBD2 (6 bases). The CDR3 length is 14 residues. The V end lost 5 bases, the J end lost 1 base, and 12 bases lay between the germline ends. Germline V CDR1 and CDR2: SEHNR, FQNEAQ (reference sequence). DNA for the CDR3: TGTGCCAGCAGCCTAACGGAGGGGTCCTACGAGCAGTACTTC. Translating it yields CASSLTEGSYEQYF.

Many counts were recorded for this clonotype. The CDR3 sequence is CATSRDRADYGYTF. The CDR3 DNA sequence: TGTGCCACCAGCAGGGACAGGGCGGACTATGGCTACACCTTC. This chain joins TRBV15 and TRBJ1-2, with 8 bases that match TRBD1. V lost 3 bases and J lost 3; bases outside the gene matches: 3. The CDR3 length is 14 residues. CDR1 and CDR2 from the germline V gene are LNHNV and YYDKDF (reference sequence).

This clonotype was recorded many times. The CDR3 sequence: CSASSPGLASYEQYF. The CDR3 bases are TGCAGTGCTAGTTCCCCGGGGCTAGCGTCCTACGAGCAGTACTTC. The chain has TRBV20-1 and TRBJ2-7; TRBD2 might be the D (6 bases). With 3 bases removed from V and 1 base from J, the gap between germline ends came to 16 bases. This CDR3 contains 15 residues. Germline lookup yields CDR1 DFQATT and CDR2 SNEGSKA (reference sequence).

In this sample, this clonotype turned up many times. The J gene is TRBJ2-7, the V gene TRBV7-3; 9 bases map to TRBD1. V shed 5 bases, J shed 0 bases, and the junction held 5 bases outside the gene matches. CDR3 length equals 15 residues. Germline V CDR1 and CDR2: SGHTA, FQGTGA. The CDR3 DNA follows: TGTGCCAGCAGCCGGGGACAGGGCAGCTCCTACGAGCAGTACTTC. Translating it yields CASSRGQGSSYEQYF.

As concerns this clonotype: Because it lacks the conserved phenylalanine or tryptophan at the end, this CDR3 is likely a read error. V and J are TRBV6-4 and TRBJ1-2, with D perhaps matching TRBD1 (6 bases). This CDR3 has 12 amino acids. V dropped 9 bases and J dropped 3 bases, with 11 bases sitting between them. Germline V gene sequence: CDR1 MRHNA, CDR2 SNTAGT. CDR3 in amino acids: CASQGRDYGYTY. In DNA, the CDR3 is TGTGCCAGTCAGGGGCGCGACTATGGCTACACCTAC.

This clonotype was recorded at least ten times. The V call is TRBV6-2 or TRBV6-3, the J call TRBJ2-7; D might be TRBD2 (5 bases). There are 11 residues in the CDR3. Germline values: CDR1 MNHEY, CDR2 SVGEGT. V was clipped by 2 bases and J by 6 bases, with 5 bases between them. In DNA form, the CDR3 reads TGTGCCAGCAGTTACCGGGGCGAGCAGTACTTC. Protein sequence: CASSYRGEQYF.